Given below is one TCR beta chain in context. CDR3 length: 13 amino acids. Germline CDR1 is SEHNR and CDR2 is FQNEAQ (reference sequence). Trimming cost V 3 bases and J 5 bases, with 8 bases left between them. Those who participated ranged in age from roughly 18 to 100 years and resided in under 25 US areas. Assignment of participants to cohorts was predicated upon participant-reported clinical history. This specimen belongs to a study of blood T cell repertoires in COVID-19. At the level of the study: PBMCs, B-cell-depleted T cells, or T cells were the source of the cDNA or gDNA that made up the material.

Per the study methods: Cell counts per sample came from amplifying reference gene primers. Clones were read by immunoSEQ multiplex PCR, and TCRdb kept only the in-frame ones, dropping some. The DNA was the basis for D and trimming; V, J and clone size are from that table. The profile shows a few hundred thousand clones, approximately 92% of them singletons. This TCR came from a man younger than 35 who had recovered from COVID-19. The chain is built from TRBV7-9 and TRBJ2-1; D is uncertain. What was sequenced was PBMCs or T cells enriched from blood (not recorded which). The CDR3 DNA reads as TGTGCCAGCAGCTTGAGTCTCGACAATGAGCAGTTCTTC. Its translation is CASSLSLDNEQFF.